This passage covers 10 T cell receptor beta chains from one sample sequenced in a study of regulatory T cells in long-lasting Graves disease. Arm-PCR of CDR3 regions and iRepertoire HTBI primers were the basis on which TCR beta libraries were built. TCRdb recomputed calls from the multiplex PCR reads with MiXCR, one row per CDR3 protein. The data show a few hundred thousand distinct CDR3 sequences, around 15% seen once. Sample time point: newly diagnosed GD, antithyroid drugs for less than 3 months. Construction of the TCR library relied on RNA isolated from PBMCs. This same sample was also taken into another study, of T cells in Graves' hyperthyroidism and ophthalmopathy.

The sequenced sample was peripheral blood mononuclear cells (PBMCs), obtained at new diagnosis, from a patient treated with antithyroid drugs. These receptors were obtained from a middle-aged man with Graves disease.

This clonotype was observed many times. The CDR3 nucleotides read TGCAGTGCTAGAGATCCTGGCCTTAACAATGAGCAGTTCTTC. Translated, it gives CSARDPGLNNEQFF. J is TRBJ2-1 and V is TRBV20-1; D not certain. This CDR3 comprises 14 residues. The V gene's germline CDR1 is DFQATT and CDR2 SNEGSKA (reference sequence). V lost 0 bases and J lost 5, with 11 bases in between.

This clonotype came up many times. This rearrangement joins TRBV20-1 to TRBJ1-1; 8 bases line up with TRBD1. Germline loops: CDR1 DFQATT, CDR2 SNEGSKA (reference sequence). V trimming: 5 bases; J trimming: 0 bases; junction bases outside the gene matches: 5. The CDR3 loop spans 14 amino acids. CDR3 region: CSAVKTGVNTEAFF. The CDR3 region has the DNA TGCAGTGCTGTAAAGACAGGGGTGAACACTGAAGCTTTCTTT.

This clonotype was seen many times. The chain carries TRBV28 and TRBJ1-2; a possible D gene is TRBD1 (6 bases). The CDR3 contains 13 residues. Germline CDR1 is MDHEN and CDR2 is SYDVKM. V was shortened by 1 base and J by 6 bases, with 9 bases between the two germline ends. The CDR3 spells CASSLLGANGYTF. For the CDR3, the DNA is TGTGCCAGCAGTTTATTGGGGGCAAATGGCTACACCTTC.

Regarding this clonotype: A much larger clone sits a single nucleotide away, making a read error possible. The rearrangement uses TRBV6-2 or TRBV6-3 and TRBJ2-5; 8 bases are shared with TRBD1. In germline, CDR1 is MNHEY, CDR2 SVGEGT. This CDR3 spans 15 amino acids. The CDR3 here is CASSYGQGVAETQHF. CDR3 DNA: TGTGCCAGCAGTTACGGACAGGGCGTGGCAGAGACCCAGCACTTC.

This clonotype was observed many times. This sequence joins TRBV5-1 and TRBJ2-5, with 8 bases lining up with TRBD1. The length of the CDR3 is 16 residues. Per the germline V gene, CDR1 is SGHRS and CDR2 is YFSETQ. J was trimmed by 1 base and V by 5 bases; bases with no gene match: 10. DNA of the CDR3: TGCGCCAGCAGGGGGACAGGCTCCATTCCCCAAGAGACCCAGTACTTC. It translates to CASRGTGSIPQETQYF. The full variable domain, its missing parts supplied by reference TRBV5-1 and TRBJ2-5, is KAGVTQTPRYLIKTRGQQVTLSCSPISGHRSVSWYQQTPGQGLQFLFEYFSETQRNKGNFPGRFSGRQFSNSRSEMNVSTLELGDSALYLCASRGTGSIPQETQYFGPGTRLLVL.

This clonotype was counted a single time. The rearrangement uses TRBV7-9 and TRBJ2-5; D not resolved. The germline V and J ends were trimmed by 5 bases and 2 bases, with 12 bases remaining between them. Per germline, CDR1 SEHNR and CDR2 FQNEAQ (reference sequence). There are 14 residues in the CDR3. The chain's CDR3 is CASSQTATQETQYF. CDR3 DNA sequence: TGTGCCAGCAGCCAAACAGCGACACAAGAGACCCAGTACTTC.

This sequence joins TRBV15 and TRBJ2-7; the match to TRBD1 covers 12 bases. Germline CDR1 and CDR2: LNHNV and YYDKDF (reference sequence). The trim removed 6 bases at V and 2 bases at J, leaving 5 bases unmatched. The CDR3 contains 15 residues. This CDR3 is CATRLGQGAPYEQYF. CDR3 coding DNA: TGTGCCACCAGACTGGGACAGGGGGCCCCCTACGAGCAGTACTTC. Full variable domain (remainder filled in from reference TRBV15 and TRBJ2-7): DAMVIQNPRYQVTQFGKPVTLSCSQTLNHNVMYWYQQKSSQAPKLLFHYYDKDFNNEADTPDNFQSRRPNTSFCFLDIRSPGLGDTAMYLCATRLGQGAPYEQYFGPGTRLTVT.

As to this clonotype: A much larger clone sits a single nucleotide away, making a read error possible. The chain recombines TRBV7-9 with TRBJ2-1, with D unclear. The CDR3 sequence is 13 residues long. Germline loops: CDR1 SEHNR, CDR2 FQNEAQ (reference sequence). V shed 3 bases and J shed 10 bases, with 13 bases lying between them. The CDR3 loop is CASSLAALQEQFF. Written as DNA, the CDR3 is TGTGCCAGCAGCTTGGCCGCACTCCAGGAGCAGTTCTTC.

At least ten counts were recorded for this clonotype. V usage is TRBV7-2 and J usage is TRBJ2-3, with D tentatively TRBD1 (5 bases). The germline CDR1 and CDR2 sequences are SGHTA and FQGNSA. This CDR3 comprises 13 residues. V was clipped by 3 bases and J by 5 bases, with 9 bases between them. In nucleotides, the CDR3 is TGTGCCAGCAGCTTTAGGGGCGTAGATACGCAGTATTTT. It codes for CASSFRGVDTQYF. Full variable domain (remainder filled in from reference TRBV7-2 and TRBJ2-3): GAGVSQSPSNKVTEKGKDVELRCDPISGHTALYWYRQSLGQGLEFLIYFQGNSAPDKSGLPSDRFSAERTGGSVSTLTIQRTQQEDSAVYLCASSFRGVDTQYFGPGTRLTVL.

The sample holds one count of this clonotype. This CDR3 reads CSAYSTDTQYF. The CDR3 DNA follows: TGCAGTGCCTATAGCACAGATACGCAGTATTTT. The chain links TRBV20-1 to TRBJ2-3; no clear D. V was pared by 6 bases and J by 0 bases, with 4 bases between. The CDR3 has 11 residues. Germline CDR1 DFQATT, CDR2 SNEGSKA (reference sequence).